These 23 T cell receptor beta chains came from one sample sequenced in a study of cytomegalovirus exposure and HLA in healthy donors. Primers included in the PCR were 60 Vbeta and 13 Jbeta primers. Profiling relied on immunoSEQ multiplex PCR, and the TCRdb table lists in-frame clones only, not all of them. The sample has around 140,000 clones, around 82% seen once. Sequences were obtained from PBMCs. The receptors were gathered from a man in his late teens or twenties in good health and CMV-seropositive.

The chain is built from TRBV15 and TRBJ2-1; 7 bases fit TRBD2. The trim removed 3 bases at V and 2 bases at J, leaving 10 bases unmatched. CDR1 is LNHNV and CDR2 is YYDKDF in the germline V gene (reference sequence). The CDR3 is made up of 17 amino acids. The CDR3 loop is CATSRGAGTMAYNEQFF. The CDR3 DNA follows: TGTGCCACCAGCAGGGGAGCCGGGACTATGGCCTACAATGAGCAGTTCTTC.

The rearrangement joins TRBV29-1 to TRBJ1-3; perhaps TRBD1 as D (6 bases). The germline V and J ends were trimmed by 5 bases and 4 bases, with 12 bases remaining between them. The germline gives CDR1 SQVTM, CDR2 ANQGSEA. The CDR3 runs to 13 residues. The CDR3 region is CSVRPTGGNTIYF. The CDR3 DNA reads as TGCAGCGTTAGGCCAACAGGGGGAAACACCATATATTTT.

The V and J genes are TRBV18 and TRBJ2-7; 10 positions match TRBD2. V lost 2 bases to trimming and J lost 0 bases; unmatched junction nucleotides: 10. This CDR3 is 18 amino acids long. From germline, CDR1 is KGHSH and CDR2 LQKENI. The CDR3 loop is CASSPVGASGRVSYEQYF. DNA of the CDR3: TGTGCCAGCTCACCAGTGGGGGCTAGCGGGAGAGTCTCCTACGAGCAGTACTTC.

The rearrangement uses TRBV4-1 and TRBJ2-7, with a possible D match to TRBD2 (6 bases). Germline CDR1 is MGHRA and CDR2 is YSYEKL. CDR3 length: 13 residues. Trimming stripped 3 bases from V and 7 bases from J, with 13 bases between. The CDR3 nucleotides are TGCGCCAGCAGCCAGGGACTTGGATGGGAGCAGTACTTC. Translated: CASSQGLGWEQYF.

V gene TRBV2 combines with J gene TRBJ1-1; the match to TRBD1 covers 12 bases. This CDR3 comprises 14 residues. Unmatched junction bases numbered 7, after V lost 4 bases and J lost 10 bases. Looked up from germline, CDR1 is SNHLY and CDR2 is FYNNEI. CDR3 sequence: CASSGDRGRDPAFF. CDR3 DNA: TGTGCCAGCAGTGGGGACAGGGGGCGAGATCCAGCTTTCTTT.

The CDR3 DNA sequence: TGCGCCAGCAGCTTGGCCCTGAGACAGGGGGCCCGGACTGAAGCTTTCTTT. Protein: CASSLALRQGARTEAFF. This chain links TRBV5-1 with TRBJ1-1, with TRBD1 identical over 10 bases. The V and J ends lost 0 bases and 5 bases, in that order; junction bases with no gene match: 10. This CDR3 has 17 residues. Germline V CDR1 and CDR2: SGHRS, YFSETQ.

The chain employs TRBV23-1 and TRBJ2-7, with TRBD1 matching 11 bases. TRBV23-1 falls under the ORF class, with uncertain function. Unmatched junction bases numbered 0, after V lost 0 bases and J lost 2 bases. This CDR3 has 15 residues. CDR3 coding DNA: TGCGCCAGCAGTCAATCGGGACAGGGGGCCTACGAGCAGTACTTC. This sequence encodes CASSQSGQGAYEQYF.

The J gene is TRBJ1-1, the V gene TRBV19; D is ambiguous. This CDR3 region has 13 residues. Germline loops: CDR1 LNHDA, CDR2 SQIVND (reference sequence). Trimming took 3 bases from V and 4 from J, leaving 9 bases between them. The CDR3 sequence: CASSMAAVTEAFF. Written as DNA, the CDR3 is TGTGCCAGTAGTATGGCGGCAGTCACTGAAGCTTTCTTT.

This clone has only one observation. This chain connects TRBV4-2 to TRBJ1-2; maybe TRBD1 (6 bases). CDR1 and CDR2 (germline): LGHNA, YNFKEQ. V was pared by 3 bases and J by 6 bases, with 17 bases between. The length of the CDR3 is 15 residues. Here the CDR3 DNA reads TGTGCCAGCAGCCAGAGTACCGGGACATTCAATGGCTACACCTTC. Amino acids: CASSQSTGTFNGYTF.

In this sample, this clone turned up a few times. The CDR3 DNA reads as TGTGCCAGCAGTCGCTCCCAGGGTTTTGAGCAGTTCTTC. Protein: CASSRSQGFEQFF. J is TRBJ2-1 and V is TRBV11-1, with D possibly TRBD1 on 5 matching bases. CDR3 length equals 13 residues. Germline V gives CDR1 SGHAT, CDR2 FQDESV (reference sequence). V shed 6 bases and J shed 9 bases, with 15 bases lying between them.

The chain recombines TRBV4-1 with TRBJ1-4; D is uncertain. Trimming took off 4 bases at V and 3 bases at J, with 12 bases between the two ends. Germline V gene data show CDR1 as MGHRA and CDR2 as YSYEKL. The CDR3 is made up of 15 amino acids. CDR3 sequence reads: CASSPTRVANEKLFF. The CDR3 region has the DNA TGCGCCAGCAGCCCGACGAGGGTCGCTAATGAAAAACTGTTTTTT.

The chain links TRBV5-1 to TRBJ2-1; TRBD1 might be the D (5 bases). Germline CDR1 reads SGHRS; CDR2 reads YFSETQ. The V end lost 4 bases, the J end lost 4 bases, and 15 bases lay between the germline ends. The CDR3 runs to 15 residues. In DNA, the CDR3 is TGCGCCAGCAGCCTATCGCAGGGAATATACAATGAGCAGTTCTTC. This sequence encodes CASSLSQGIYNEQFF.

J is TRBJ2-5 and V is TRBV29-1; TRBD1 agrees at 7 bases. CDR3 length: 13 amino acids. The V gene end was trimmed by 7 bases and the J gene end by 5 bases; junction bases not matched to a gene: 10. Germline assignment: CDR1 SQVTM and CDR2 ANQGSEA. The CDR3 DNA is TGCAGCGGGGGAAGGACAGGTCGGGAGACCCAGTACTTC. This codes for CSGGRTGRETQYF.

The V gene is TRBV30, the J gene TRBJ1-1, with D perhaps TRBD1 (5 bases). Germline CDR1 GTSNPN, CDR2 SVGIG (reference sequence). V shed 3 bases and J shed 8 bases, with 10 bases lying between them. This CDR3 has 11 residues. The CDR3 is CAWSLKGEAFF. Written as DNA, the CDR3 is TGTGCCTGGAGCCTAAAGGGGGAAGCTTTCTTT.

The V gene is TRBV28, the J gene TRBJ2-7, with a possible D match to TRBD2 (6 bases). There are 13 residues in the CDR3. Germline V gene lookup returns CDR1 MDHEN and CDR2 SYDVKM. The ends were cut back, 8 bases at V and 4 bases at J, with 15 bases in the middle. CDR3: CASSAGTQYEQYF. CDR3 nucleotide sequence: TGTGCCAGCTCCGCCGGGACTCAGTACGAGCAGTACTTC.

Turning to this clone: One junction end disagrees with the germline gene, perhaps due to a read error. The chain couples TRBV7-9 to TRBJ2-1, with TRBD2 matching over 11 bases. The germline V gene has CDR1 SEHNR and CDR2 FQNEAQ (reference sequence). This CDR3 region has 11 residues. DNA for the CDR3: TGTGCCAGCACCTTAGCGGGAGGGATGTTCTTC. Residues: CASTLAGGMFF.

This chain uses TRBV4-1 with TRBJ2-5; TRBD2 agrees at 8 bases. Per the germline V gene, CDR1 is MGHRA and CDR2 is YSYEKL. The CDR3 consists of 13 residues. V lost 4 bases and J lost 5; bases outside the gene matches: 3. In DNA form, the CDR3 reads TGCGCCAGCAGCCGGACTAGCAGGGAGACCCAGTACTTC. Translation: CASSRTSRETQYF.

The rearrangement joins TRBV6-1 to TRBJ1-5; D call uncertain. This CDR3 comprises 14 residues. The V gene lost 1 base and the J gene lost 7 bases, with 11 bases spanning the gap. Per germline, CDR1 MNHNS and CDR2 SASEGT. The CDR3 protein is CASSEGEASQPQHF. CDR3 DNA sequence: TGTGCCAGCAGTGAAGGCGAGGCGAGCCAGCCCCAGCATTTT.

The chain couples TRBV19 to TRBJ1-2; weak D call: TRBD1 (5 bases). In germline, CDR1 is LNHDA, CDR2 SQIVND (reference sequence). There are 13 residues in the CDR3. V lost 6 bases to trimming and J lost 6 bases, with 14 bases between them. The CDR3 DNA sequence: TGTGCCAGTAGAGACAGTTTCTTAGATGGCTACACCTTC. This codes for CASRDSFLDGYTF.

This clone was observed a single time. The rearrangement uses TRBV6-1 and TRBJ1-5; tentatively, D is TRBD1 (5 bases). Germline CDR1 and CDR2: MNHNS and SASEGT. V lost 0 bases and J lost 0, with 9 bases in between. The CDR3 is 16 amino acids. The CDR3 sequence is CASSEAHRYSNQPQHF. In nucleotides, the CDR3 is TGTGCCAGCAGTGAAGCCCACAGGTATAGCAATCAGCCCCAGCATTTT.

This clone has more than one count but fewer than ten. The CDR3 DNA follows: TGTGCCAGCAGTCCTGACAGGACCCCAACTCCTGGCTACACCTTC. Translating it yields CASSPDRTPTPGYTF. J is TRBJ1-2 and V is TRBV6-6, with D possibly matching TRBD1 (6 bases). With 5 bases removed from V and 7 bases from J, the gap between germline ends came to 20 bases. The CDR3 runs to 15 residues. In germline, CDR1 is MNHNY, CDR2 SVGAGI (reference sequence).

The V gene is TRBV5-1, the J gene TRBJ2-7; 8 bases agree with TRBD1. V shed 4 bases and J 5 bases; nucleotides not matched to a gene: 8. Germline CDR1 is SGHRS and CDR2 is YFSETQ. The CDR3 has 14 residues. The CDR3 nucleotides read TGCGCCAGCAGCATAGGACAGGGCTTCCACGAGCAGTACTTC. This encodes CASSIGQGFHEQYF.

The genes are TRBV4-1 and TRBJ1-2; D is unclear. Trimming left V 4 bases short and J 0 bases short, with 12 bases between. Per germline, CDR1 MGHRA and CDR2 YSYEKL. The CDR3 extends over 15 amino acids. CDR3 sequence (DNA): TGCGCCAGCAGCCTCGCAGGCGTTGCTAACTATGGCTACACCTTC. The encoded protein is CASSLAGVANYGYTF.